The present entry profiles one T cell receptor beta chain with its context. With 0 bases removed from V and 3 bases from J, the gap between germline ends came to 27 bases. The CDR3 totals 20 residues. Germline lookup yields CDR1 SGHRS and CDR2 YFSETQ. The data stem from a study of identical twins. TCRdb recomputed calls from the 5' RACE reads with MiXCR, one row per CDR3 protein. The sample consists of 350,000 or so distinct CDR3 sequences, roughly an eighth of them appearing once. The same sample was also studied in work on yellow fever vaccine responses in identical twins. Per that paper: The authors reported partly convergent, partly personalized vaccine responses in identical twins.

Material for sequencing was CD8+ T cells sorted from blood. The genes are TRBV5-1 and TRBJ2-5; no definite D call. The TCR comes from a young woman in good health. This CDR3 reads CASSLVSGPTVDPNKETQYF. CDR3 bases: TGCGCCAGCAGCTTGGTTTCAGGACCGACCGTCGACCCTAATAAAGAGACCCAGTACTTC. Looking up the rest from reference TRBV5-1 and TRBJ2-5 gives the full variable domain: KAGVTQTPRYLIKTRGQQVTLSCSPISGHRSVSWYQQTPGQGLQFLFEYFSETQRNKGNFPGRFSGRQFSNSRSEMNVSTLELGDSALYLCASSLVSGPTVDPNKETQYFGPGTRLLVL.